These T cell receptor beta chains were read from a single sample in a study of T cell responses to AZD1222 COVID-19 vaccine. Here immunoSEQ multiplex PCR was the method, and the copy in TCRdb shows in-frame clones only, minus some. The sample consists of about 150,000 clones, 90% to 95% of them appearing once. The sample consisted of peripheral blood, taken 28 days after the second AZD1222 dose. These receptors all stem from an adult who received the AZD1222 COVID-19 vaccine. CDR3s include the opening cysteine and the closing phenylalanine or tryptophan. The order of the fields is J gene, V gene, clone size, D gene, CDR3 DNA, CDR3 protein. A D gene is named only where the DNA matches it firmly. Clone size is given for some rows only: seen once, a few or many times, or a class if the clone is expanded.

j_call: TRBJ2-3
v_call: TRBV4-1
clone_size: NA
d_call: TRBD2
cdr3_nt: TGCGCCAGCAGCCAAGATCTATTACTAGCGGGAGGCACAGATACGCAGTATTTT
cdr3_aa: CASSQDLLLAGGTDTQYF

j_call: TRBJ1-2
v_call: TRBV27
clone_size: few
d_call: NA
cdr3_nt: TGTGCCAGCAGTTTGGGACTGAGCTATGGCTACACCTTC
cdr3_aa: CASSLGLSYGYTF

j_call: TRBJ2-7
v_call: TRBV2
clone_size: NA
d_call: NA
cdr3_nt: TGTGCCAGCAGTGACGTCAGTAAGACAGACTCTAGCTCCTACGAGCAGTACTTC
cdr3_aa: CASSDVSKTDSSSYEQYF

j_call: TRBJ1-4
v_call: TRBV7-8
clone_size: NA
d_call: NA
cdr3_nt: TGTGCCAGCGGACGGGCCCCTAATGAAAAACTGTTTTTT
cdr3_aa: CASGRAPNEKLFF

j_call: TRBJ1-2
v_call: TRBV28
clone_size: NA
d_call: NA
cdr3_nt: TGTGCCAGCAGTTTCGCAGGGGCCCTCTATGGCTACACCTTC
cdr3_aa: CASSFAGALYGYTF

j_call: TRBJ2-1
v_call: TRBV9
clone_size: NA
d_call: TRBD2
cdr3_nt: TGTGCCAGCAGCCGGGGGGGGCTAGCGGCGGTCAATGAGCAGTTCTTC
cdr3_aa: CASSRGGLAAVNEQFF

j_call: TRBJ1-1
v_call: TRBV7-9
clone_size: NA
d_call: NA
cdr3_nt: TGTGCCAGCAGCTTAGAGGTCTTAAGGGCTTTCTTT
cdr3_aa: CASSLEVLRAFF

j_call: TRBJ2-5
v_call: TRBV7-9
clone_size: NA
d_call: NA
cdr3_nt: TGTGCCAGCAGCTGGACCACCGGGACCTTCCAAGAGACCCAGTACTTC
cdr3_aa: CASSWTTGTFQETQYF

j_call: TRBJ1-2
v_call: TRBV12-5
clone_size: NA
d_call: NA
cdr3_nt: TGTGCTAGTGGTTTGGTACGGAGCTACACCTTC
cdr3_aa: CASGLVRSYTF

j_call: TRBJ1-2
v_call: TRBV14
clone_size: NA
d_call: NA
cdr3_nt: TGTGCCAGCAGCCTCTTCGACACCGTCGGCTACACCTTC
cdr3_aa: CASSLFDTVGYTF

j_call: TRBJ1-5
v_call: TRBV5-6
clone_size: NA
d_call: TRBD1
cdr3_nt: TGTGCCAGCAGCGGCCGGGACAGGGGAAATCAGCCCCAGCATTTT
cdr3_aa: CASSGRDRGNQPQHF

j_call: TRBJ1-5
v_call: TRBV2
clone_size: few
d_call: NA
cdr3_nt: TGTGCCAGCAGTGAAGCACTGGGGAAGGGAGGTCAGCCCCAGCATTTT
cdr3_aa: CASSEALGKGGQPQHF

j_call: TRBJ1-5
v_call: TRBV6-6
clone_size: NA
d_call: TRBD1
cdr3_nt: TGTGCCAGCAGTTACAATAGGACAGGGAAGCAGCCCCAGCATTTT
cdr3_aa: CASSYNRTGKQPQHF

j_call: TRBJ2-2
v_call: TRBV7-8
clone_size: NA
d_call: NA
cdr3_nt: TGTGCCAGCAGCATTGGGGGGAGTAGGGCCGGGGAGCTGTTTTTT
cdr3_aa: CASSIGGSRAGELFF

j_call: TRBJ1-2
v_call: TRBV21-1
clone_size: NA
d_call: NA
cdr3_nt: TGTGCCAGCACCAAAGGACACCTTAACTATGGCTACACCTTC
cdr3_aa: CASTKGHLNYGYTF

j_call: TRBJ2-5
v_call: TRBV6-2/TRBV6-3
clone_size: NA
d_call: TRBD2
cdr3_nt: TGTGCCAGCAGTACCCCCCTCAGCGGGAGGACAGAGACCCAGTACTTC
cdr3_aa: CASSTPLSGRTETQYF

j_call: TRBJ1-2
v_call: TRBV20-1
clone_size: NA
d_call: TRBD1
cdr3_nt: TGCAGTGCTAGAGTTGACAGGGGCCTGACCTTC
cdr3_aa: CSARVDRGLTF

j_call: TRBJ1-2
v_call: TRBV11-2
clone_size: NA
d_call: TRBD1
cdr3_nt: TGTGCCAGCAGCTTAACCTTACGGACAGGGGATTATGGCTACACCTTC
cdr3_aa: CASSLTLRTGDYGYTF

j_call: TRBJ1-5
v_call: TRBV9
clone_size: NA
d_call: TRBD1
cdr3_nt: TGTGCCAGCAGCACAGGGACAGGTTATAGCAATCAGCCCCAGCATTTT
cdr3_aa: CASSTGTGYSNQPQHF

j_call: TRBJ2-7
v_call: TRBV30
clone_size: NA
d_call: NA
cdr3_nt: TGTGCCTGGAGTGTTCAACCCTACGAGCAGTACTTC
cdr3_aa: CAWSVQPYEQYF

j_call: TRBJ1-2
v_call: TRBV10-3
clone_size: NA
d_call: NA
cdr3_nt: TGTGCCATCAGTGACGGCAGCGACTATGGCTACACCTTC
cdr3_aa: CAISDGSDYGYTF

j_call: TRBJ2-7
v_call: TRBV18
clone_size: NA
d_call: NA
cdr3_nt: TGTGCCAGCTCACCACCGTCCGGGAAGGATCGCGAGCAGTACTTC
cdr3_aa: CASSPPSGKDREQYF

j_call: TRBJ1-1
v_call: TRBV30
clone_size: NA
d_call: TRBD1
cdr3_nt: TGTGCTACAGGGGAGGTCTTTGGAACCGAAGCTTTCTTT
cdr3_aa: CATGEVFGTEAFF

j_call: TRBJ1-5
v_call: TRBV18
clone_size: NA
d_call: TRBD1
cdr3_nt: TGTGCCAGCTCACCTTTTTTCCGTGGACAGGAGAATCAGCCCCAGCATTTT
cdr3_aa: CASSPFFRGQENQPQHF

j_call: TRBJ2-2
v_call: TRBV7-2
clone_size: NA
d_call: NA
cdr3_nt: TGTGCCAGCAGCCCTGGGGGTCCCGGGGAGCTGTTTTTT
cdr3_aa: CASSPGGPGELFF

j_call: TRBJ2-3
v_call: TRBV11-2
clone_size: NA
d_call: TRBD1
cdr3_nt: TGTGCCAGCAGCGTCAGACAGGGGGCATCAGATACGCAGTATTTT
cdr3_aa: CASSVRQGASDTQYF

j_call: TRBJ2-1
v_call: TRBV2
clone_size: NA
d_call: NA
cdr3_nt: TGTGCCAGTACATCCGTTGCCTACAATGAGCAGTTCTTC
cdr3_aa: CASTSVAYNEQFF

j_call: TRBJ2-7
v_call: TRBV11-2
clone_size: NA
d_call: NA
cdr3_nt: TGTGCCAGCAGTCAGGGTGATGGCGAGCAGTACTTC
cdr3_aa: CASSQGDGEQYF

j_call: TRBJ1-2
v_call: TRBV29-1
clone_size: NA
d_call: TRBD1
cdr3_nt: TGCAGCGTAACTTTGACAGGGGACTATGGCTACACCTTC
cdr3_aa: CSVTLTGDYGYTF

j_call: TRBJ2-7
v_call: TRBV5-6
clone_size: NA
d_call: TRBD1
cdr3_nt: TGTGCCAGCAGCTTGGGGACAGGGGTCACCTACGAGCAGTACTTC
cdr3_aa: CASSLGTGVTYEQYF

j_call: TRBJ1-1
v_call: TRBV5-8
clone_size: once
d_call: NA
cdr3_nt: TGTGCCAGCAGCTTCCCAGATATGAACACTGAAGCTTTCTTT
cdr3_aa: CASSFPDMNTEAFF

j_call: TRBJ2-7
v_call: TRBV5-4
clone_size: NA
d_call: TRBD2
cdr3_nt: TGTGCCAGCAGCTTCCATAGCGGGAGTTACGAGCAGTACTTC
cdr3_aa: CASSFHSGSYEQYF

j_call: TRBJ2-1
v_call: TRBV19
clone_size: NA
d_call: TRBD2
cdr3_nt: TGTGCCAGTAGACGGGAGGTAAGCTACAATGAGCAGTTCTTC
cdr3_aa: CASRREVSYNEQFF

j_call: TRBJ2-1
v_call: TRBV7-8
clone_size: NA
d_call: NA
cdr3_nt: TGTGCCAGCAGCTTGCGCGGATTTGTGGAGTACAATGAGCAGTTCTTC
cdr3_aa: CASSLRGFVEYNEQFF

j_call: TRBJ2-7
v_call: TRBV11-3
clone_size: NA
d_call: TRBD1
cdr3_nt: TGTGCCAGCAGCCTGACCGGGACAGGGGTCGACGAGCAGTACTTC
cdr3_aa: CASSLTGTGVDEQYF

j_call: TRBJ1-5
v_call: TRBV9
clone_size: NA
d_call: NA
cdr3_nt: TGTGCCAGCAGCGTAGGAACAGTTAGCAATCAGCCCCAGCATTTT
cdr3_aa: CASSVGTVSNQPQHF